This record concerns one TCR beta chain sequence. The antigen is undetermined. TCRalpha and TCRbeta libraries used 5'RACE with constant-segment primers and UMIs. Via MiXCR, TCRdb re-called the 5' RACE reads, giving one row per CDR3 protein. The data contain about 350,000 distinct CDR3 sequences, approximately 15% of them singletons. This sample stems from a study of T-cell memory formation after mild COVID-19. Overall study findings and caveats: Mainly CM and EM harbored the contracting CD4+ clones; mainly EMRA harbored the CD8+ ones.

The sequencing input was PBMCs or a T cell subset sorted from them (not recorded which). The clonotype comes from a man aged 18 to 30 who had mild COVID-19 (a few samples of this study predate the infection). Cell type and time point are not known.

In nucleotides, the CDR3 is TGTGCCACCAGCAGAACTACGCACAATGAGCAGTTCTTC. Translation gives CATSRTTHNEQFF. The chain couples TRBV15 to TRBJ2-1; D is unresolved. The germline V and J ends were trimmed by 2 bases and 5 bases, with 7 bases remaining between them. The CDR3 sequence is 13 residues long. CDR1 and CDR2 from the germline V gene are LNHNV and YYDKDF (reference sequence).